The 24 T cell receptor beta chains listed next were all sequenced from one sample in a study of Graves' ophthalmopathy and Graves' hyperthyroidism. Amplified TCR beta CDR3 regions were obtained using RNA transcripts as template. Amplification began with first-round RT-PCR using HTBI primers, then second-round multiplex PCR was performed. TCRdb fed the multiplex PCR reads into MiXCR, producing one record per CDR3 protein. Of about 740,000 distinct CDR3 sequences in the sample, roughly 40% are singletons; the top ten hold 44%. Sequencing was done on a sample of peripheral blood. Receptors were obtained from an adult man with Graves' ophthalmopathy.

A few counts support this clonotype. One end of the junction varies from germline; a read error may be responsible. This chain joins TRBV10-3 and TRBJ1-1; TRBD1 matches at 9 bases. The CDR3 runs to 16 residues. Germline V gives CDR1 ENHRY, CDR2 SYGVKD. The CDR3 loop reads CASSVGPGQGITEAFF. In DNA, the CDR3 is TGTGCCAGCAGTGTAGGACCGGGACAGGGTATCACTGAAGCTTTCTTT.

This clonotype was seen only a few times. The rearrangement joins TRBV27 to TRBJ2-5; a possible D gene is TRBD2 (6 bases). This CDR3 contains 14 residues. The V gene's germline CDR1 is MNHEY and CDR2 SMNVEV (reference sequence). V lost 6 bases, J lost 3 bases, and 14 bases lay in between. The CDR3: CASSTSGLEETQYF. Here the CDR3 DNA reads TGTGCCAGCAGCACCTCGGGACTCGAAGAGACCCAGTACTTC.

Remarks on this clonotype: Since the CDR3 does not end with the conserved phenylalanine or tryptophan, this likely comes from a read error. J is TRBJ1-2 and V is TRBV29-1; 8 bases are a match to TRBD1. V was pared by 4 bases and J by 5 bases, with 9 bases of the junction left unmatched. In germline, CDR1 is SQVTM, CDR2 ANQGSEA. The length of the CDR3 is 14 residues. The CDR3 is CSVAVQDRVYGYTL. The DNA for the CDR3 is TGCAGCGTTGCAGTACAGGACAGGGTATATGGCTACACCCTC.

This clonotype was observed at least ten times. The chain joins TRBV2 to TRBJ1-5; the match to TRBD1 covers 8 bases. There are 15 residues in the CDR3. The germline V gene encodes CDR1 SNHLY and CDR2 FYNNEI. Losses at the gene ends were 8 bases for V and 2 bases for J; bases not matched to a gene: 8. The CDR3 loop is CASGGQGRRNQPQHF. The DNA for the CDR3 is TGTGCCAGCGGAGGACAGGGCAGGCGCAATCAGCCCCAGCATTTT.

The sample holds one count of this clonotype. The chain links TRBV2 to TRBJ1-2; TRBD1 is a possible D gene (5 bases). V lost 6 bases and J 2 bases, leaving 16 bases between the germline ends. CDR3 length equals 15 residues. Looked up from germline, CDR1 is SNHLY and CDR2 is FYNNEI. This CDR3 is CASSQVRQGNYGYTF. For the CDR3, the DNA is TGTGCCAGCAGCCAAGTGAGGCAGGGAAACTATGGCTACACCTTC.

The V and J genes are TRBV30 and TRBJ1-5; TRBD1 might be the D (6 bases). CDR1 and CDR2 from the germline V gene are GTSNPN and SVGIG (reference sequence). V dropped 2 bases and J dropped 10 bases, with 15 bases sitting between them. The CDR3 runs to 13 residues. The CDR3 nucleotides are TGTGCCTGGAGTAGACAGGAACGTGGTCCCCAGCATTTT. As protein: CAWSRQERGPQHF. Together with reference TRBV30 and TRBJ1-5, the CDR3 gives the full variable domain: SQTIHQWPATLVQPVGSPLSLECTVEGTSNPNLYWYRQAAGRGLQLLFYSVGIGQISSEVPQNLSASRPQDRQFILSSKKLLLSDSGFYLCAWSRQERGPQHFGDGTRLSIL.

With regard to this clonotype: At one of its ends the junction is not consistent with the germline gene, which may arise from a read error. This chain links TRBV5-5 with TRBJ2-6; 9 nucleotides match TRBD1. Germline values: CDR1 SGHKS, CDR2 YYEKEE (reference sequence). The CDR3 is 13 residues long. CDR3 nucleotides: TGTGCCAGCAGCACGACAGGGGGCAACGTCCTGACTTTC. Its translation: CASSTTGGNVLTF.

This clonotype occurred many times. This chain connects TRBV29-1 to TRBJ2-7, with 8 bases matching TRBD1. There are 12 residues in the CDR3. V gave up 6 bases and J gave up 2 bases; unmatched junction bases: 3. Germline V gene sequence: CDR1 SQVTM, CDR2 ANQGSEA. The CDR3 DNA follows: TGCAGCGTCGGGACAGGACCCTACGAGCAGTACTTC. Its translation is CSVGTGPYEQYF.

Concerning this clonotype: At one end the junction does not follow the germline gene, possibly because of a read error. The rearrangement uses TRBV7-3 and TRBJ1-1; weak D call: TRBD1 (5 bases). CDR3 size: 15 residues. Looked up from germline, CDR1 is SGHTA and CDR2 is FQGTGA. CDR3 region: CASSLTWGGGTEAFF. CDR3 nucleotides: TGTGCCAGCAGCCTAACCTGGGGCGGTGGGACTGAAGCTTTCTTT.

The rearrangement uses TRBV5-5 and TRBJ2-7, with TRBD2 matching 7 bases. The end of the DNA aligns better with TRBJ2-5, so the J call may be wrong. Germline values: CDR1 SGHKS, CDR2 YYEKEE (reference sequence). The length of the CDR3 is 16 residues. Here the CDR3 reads CASSLFGGGDQETQYF. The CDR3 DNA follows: TGTGCCAGCAGCTTGTTCGGCGGGGGAGACCAAGAGACCCAGTACTTC.

CDR3 DNA: TGTGCCAGCTATGGACAGGGCGGCGAGCAGTACTTC. Its protein is CASYGQGGEQYF. The chain recombines TRBV25-1 with TRBJ2-7; 8 nucleotides agree with TRBD1. The germline V gene has CDR1 MGHDK and CDR2 SYGVNS. This CDR3 has 12 amino acids. The V segment lost 8 bases and the J segment 6 bases; nucleotides outside the gene matches: 6.

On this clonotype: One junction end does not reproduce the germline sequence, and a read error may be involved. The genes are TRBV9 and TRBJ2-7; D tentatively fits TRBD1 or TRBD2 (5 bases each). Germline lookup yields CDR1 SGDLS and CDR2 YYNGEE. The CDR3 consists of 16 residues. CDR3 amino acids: CASSQGKGSERERKYF. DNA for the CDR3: TGCGCCAGCAGCCAAGGGAAGGGGTCTGAGAGGGAGAGGAAGTACTTC.

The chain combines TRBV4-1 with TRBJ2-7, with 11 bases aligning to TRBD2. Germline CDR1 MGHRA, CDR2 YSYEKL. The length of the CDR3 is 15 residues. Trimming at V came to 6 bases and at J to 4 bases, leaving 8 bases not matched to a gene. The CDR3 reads CASSDRLAGLYEQYF. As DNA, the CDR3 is TGCGCCAGCAGTGATAGACTAGCGGGATTGTACGAGCAGTACTTC.

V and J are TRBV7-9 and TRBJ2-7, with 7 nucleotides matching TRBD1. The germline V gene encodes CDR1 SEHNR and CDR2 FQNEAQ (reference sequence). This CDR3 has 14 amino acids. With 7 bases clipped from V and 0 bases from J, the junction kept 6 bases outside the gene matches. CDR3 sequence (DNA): TGTGCCAGCACCTCCTCAGGGGGCTCCTACGAGCAGTACTTC. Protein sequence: CASTSSGGSYEQYF.

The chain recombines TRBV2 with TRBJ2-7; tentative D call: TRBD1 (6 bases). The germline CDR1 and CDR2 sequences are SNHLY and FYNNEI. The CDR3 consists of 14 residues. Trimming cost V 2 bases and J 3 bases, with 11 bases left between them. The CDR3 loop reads CASSEPGQDYEQYF. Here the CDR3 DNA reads TGTGCCAGCAGTGAACCGGGACAAGACTACGAGCAGTACTTC.

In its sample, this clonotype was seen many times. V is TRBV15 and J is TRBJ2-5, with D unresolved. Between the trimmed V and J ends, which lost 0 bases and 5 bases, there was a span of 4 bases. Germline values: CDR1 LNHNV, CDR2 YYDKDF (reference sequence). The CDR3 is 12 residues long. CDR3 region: CATSRDLETQYF. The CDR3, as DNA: TGTGCCACCAGCAGAGATCTCGAGACCCAGTACTTC. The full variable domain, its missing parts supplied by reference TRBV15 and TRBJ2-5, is DAMVIQNPRYQVTQFGKPVTLSCSQTLNHNVMYWYQQKSSQAPKLLFHYYDKDFNNEADTPDNFQSRRPNTSFCFLDIRSPGLGDTAMYLCATSRDLETQYFGPGTRLLVL.

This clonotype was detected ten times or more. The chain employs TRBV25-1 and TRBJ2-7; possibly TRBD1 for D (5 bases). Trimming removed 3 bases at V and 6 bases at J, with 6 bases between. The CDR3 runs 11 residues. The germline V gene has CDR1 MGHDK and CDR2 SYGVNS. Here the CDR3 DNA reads TGTGCCAGCAGTGATACAGGCGAGCAGTACTTC. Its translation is CASSDTGEQYF.

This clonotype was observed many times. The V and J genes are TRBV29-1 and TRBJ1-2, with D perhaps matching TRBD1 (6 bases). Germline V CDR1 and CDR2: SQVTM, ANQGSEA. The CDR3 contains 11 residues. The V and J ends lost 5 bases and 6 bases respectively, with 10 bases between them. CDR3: CSVLTGNGYTF. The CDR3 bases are TGCAGCGTTCTTACAGGGAATGGCTACACCTTC. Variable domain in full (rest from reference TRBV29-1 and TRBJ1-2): SAVISQKPSRDICQRGTSLTIQCQVDSQVTMMFWYRQQPGQSLTLIATANQGSEATYESGFVIDKFPISRPNLTFSTLTVSNMSPEDSSIYLCSVLTGNGYTFGSGTRLTVV.

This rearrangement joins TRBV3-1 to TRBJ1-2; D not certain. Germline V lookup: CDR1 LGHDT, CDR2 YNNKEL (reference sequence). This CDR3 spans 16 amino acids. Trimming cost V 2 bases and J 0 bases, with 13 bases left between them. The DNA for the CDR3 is TGTGCCAGCAGCCAATGGGTGACGGAATCTAACTATGGCTACACCTTC. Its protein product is CASSQWVTESNYGYTF.

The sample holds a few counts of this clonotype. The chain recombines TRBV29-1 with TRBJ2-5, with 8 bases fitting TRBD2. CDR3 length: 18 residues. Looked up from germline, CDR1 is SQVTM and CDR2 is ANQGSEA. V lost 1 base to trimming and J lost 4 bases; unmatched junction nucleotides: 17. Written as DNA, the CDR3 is TGCAGCGTTGAAGTGTTTTTGGCGGGGGGCGCCTCGACAGAGACCCAGTACTTC. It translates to CSVEVFLAGGASTETQYF. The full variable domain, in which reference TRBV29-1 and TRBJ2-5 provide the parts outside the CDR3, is SAVISQKPSRDICQRGTSLTIQCQVDSQVTMMFWYRQQPGQSLTLIATANQGSEATYESGFVIDKFPISRPNLTFSTLTVSNMSPEDSSIYLCSVEVFLAGGASTETQYFGPGTRLLVL.

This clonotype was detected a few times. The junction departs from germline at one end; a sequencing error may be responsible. The CDR3 coding sequence is TGTGCCAGCAGTTACGGGTGGAGAAACACTGAAGCTTTCTTT. The encoded protein is CASSYGWRNTEAFF. This chain joins TRBV10-3 and TRBJ1-1; D remains unclear. This CDR3 comprises 14 residues. The germline V gene has CDR1 ENHRY and CDR2 SYGVKD.

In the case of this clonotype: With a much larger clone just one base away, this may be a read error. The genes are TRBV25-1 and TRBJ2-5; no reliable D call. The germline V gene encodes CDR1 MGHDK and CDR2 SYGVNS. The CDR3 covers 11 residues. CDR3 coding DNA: TGTGCCAGCACCCGAGGAGAGGCCCAGTACTTC. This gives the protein CASTRGEAQYF.

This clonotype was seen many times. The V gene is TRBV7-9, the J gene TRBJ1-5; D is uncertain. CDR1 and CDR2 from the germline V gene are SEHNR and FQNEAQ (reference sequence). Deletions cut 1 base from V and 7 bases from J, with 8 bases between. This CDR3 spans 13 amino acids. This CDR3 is CASSLGGPQPQHF. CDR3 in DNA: TGTGCCAGCAGCTTAGGAGGTCCCCAGCCCCAGCATTTT.

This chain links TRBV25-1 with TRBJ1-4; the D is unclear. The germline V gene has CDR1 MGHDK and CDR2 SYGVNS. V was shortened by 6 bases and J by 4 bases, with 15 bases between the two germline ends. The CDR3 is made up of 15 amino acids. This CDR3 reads CASSPGSSYNEKLFF. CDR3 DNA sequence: TGTGCCAGCAGCCCGGGGAGCTCCTATAATGAAAAACTGTTTTTT.